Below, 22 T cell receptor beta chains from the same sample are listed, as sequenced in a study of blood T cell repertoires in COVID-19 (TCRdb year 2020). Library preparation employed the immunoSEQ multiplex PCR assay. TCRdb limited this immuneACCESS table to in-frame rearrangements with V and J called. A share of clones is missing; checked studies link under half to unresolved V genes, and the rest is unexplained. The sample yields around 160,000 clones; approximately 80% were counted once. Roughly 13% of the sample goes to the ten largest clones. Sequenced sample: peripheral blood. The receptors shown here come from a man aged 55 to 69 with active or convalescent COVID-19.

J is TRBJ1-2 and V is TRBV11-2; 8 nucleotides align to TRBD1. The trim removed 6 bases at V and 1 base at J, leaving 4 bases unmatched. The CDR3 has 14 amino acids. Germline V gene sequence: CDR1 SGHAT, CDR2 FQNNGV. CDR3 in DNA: TGTGCCAGCAGACGTGACAGGGGTAACTATGGCTACACCTTC. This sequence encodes CASRRDRGNYGYTF.

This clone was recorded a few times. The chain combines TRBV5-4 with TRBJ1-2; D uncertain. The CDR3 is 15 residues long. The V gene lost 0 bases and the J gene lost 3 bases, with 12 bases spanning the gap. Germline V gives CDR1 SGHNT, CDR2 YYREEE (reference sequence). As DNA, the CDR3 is TGTGCCAGCAGCTTGGCGGCAGCGCCCGACTATGGCTACACCTTC. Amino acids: CASSLAAAPDYGYTF.

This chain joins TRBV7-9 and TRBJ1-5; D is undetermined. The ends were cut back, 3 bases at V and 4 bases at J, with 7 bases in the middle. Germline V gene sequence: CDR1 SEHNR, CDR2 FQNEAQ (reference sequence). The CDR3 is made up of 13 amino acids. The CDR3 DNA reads TGTGCCAGCAGCTTCTCGGGAAATCAGCCCCAGCATTTT. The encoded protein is CASSFSGNQPQHF.

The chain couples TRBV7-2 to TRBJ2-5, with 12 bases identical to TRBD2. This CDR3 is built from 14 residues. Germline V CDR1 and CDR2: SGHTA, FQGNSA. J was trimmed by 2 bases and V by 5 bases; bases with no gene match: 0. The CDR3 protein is CASSTSGRQETQYF. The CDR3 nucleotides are TGTGCCAGCAGCACTAGCGGGAGGCAAGAGACCCAGTACTTC. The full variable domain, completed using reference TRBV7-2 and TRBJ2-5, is GAGVSQSPSNKVTEKGKDVELRCDPISGHTALYWYRQSLGQGLEFLIYFQGNSAPDKSGLPSDRFSAERTGGSVSTLTIQRTQQEDSAVYLCASSTSGRQETQYFGPGTRLLVL.

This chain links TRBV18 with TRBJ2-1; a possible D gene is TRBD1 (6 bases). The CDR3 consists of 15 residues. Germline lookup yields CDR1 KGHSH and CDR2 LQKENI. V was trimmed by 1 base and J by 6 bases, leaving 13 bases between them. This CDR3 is CASSPRTDAFNEQFF. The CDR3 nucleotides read TGTGCCAGCTCACCACGGACAGACGCTTTCAATGAGCAGTTCTTC.

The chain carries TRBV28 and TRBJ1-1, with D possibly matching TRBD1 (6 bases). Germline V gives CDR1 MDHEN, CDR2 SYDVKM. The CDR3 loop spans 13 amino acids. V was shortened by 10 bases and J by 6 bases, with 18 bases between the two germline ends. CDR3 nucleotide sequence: TGTGCCACCACAGGGCCGAACCGGTCTGAAGCTTTCTTT. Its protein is CATTGPNRSEAFF. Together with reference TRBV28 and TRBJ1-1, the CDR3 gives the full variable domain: DVKVTQSSRYLVKRTGEKVFLECVQDMDHENMFWYRQDPGLGLRLIYFSYDVKMKEKGDIPEGYSVSREKKERFSLILESASTNQTSMYLCATTGPNRSEAFFGQGTRLTVV.

Written as DNA, the CDR3 is TGCAGCGTTCCAAAGGGACTAGCGACCAACAATGAGCAGTTCTTC. It encodes CSVPKGLATNNEQFF. The chain employs TRBV29-1 and TRBJ2-1; 10 bases line up with TRBD2. CDR1 is SQVTM, CDR2 ANQGSEA, per germline. After removal of 5 bases from V and 5 bases from J, the junction contained 9 bases not matched to a gene. The CDR3 spans 15 residues.

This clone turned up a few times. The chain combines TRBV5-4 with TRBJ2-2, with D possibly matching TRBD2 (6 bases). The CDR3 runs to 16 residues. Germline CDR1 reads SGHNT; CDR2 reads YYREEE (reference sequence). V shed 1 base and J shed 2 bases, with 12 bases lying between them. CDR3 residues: CASSLRGGANTGELFF. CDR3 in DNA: TGTGCCAGCAGCTTGAGGGGCGGGGCCAACACCGGGGAGCTGTTTTTT.

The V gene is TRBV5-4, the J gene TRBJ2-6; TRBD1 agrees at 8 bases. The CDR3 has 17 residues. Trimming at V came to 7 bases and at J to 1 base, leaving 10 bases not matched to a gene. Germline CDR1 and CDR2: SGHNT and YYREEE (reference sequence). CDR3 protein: CASGAGTGTSGANVLTF. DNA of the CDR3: TGTGCCAGCGGGGCCGGGACAGGAACTTCTGGGGCCAACGTCCTGACTTTC.

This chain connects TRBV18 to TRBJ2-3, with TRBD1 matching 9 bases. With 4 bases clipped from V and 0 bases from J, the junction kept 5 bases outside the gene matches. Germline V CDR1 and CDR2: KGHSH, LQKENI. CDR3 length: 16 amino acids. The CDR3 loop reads CASSRTGASSTDTQYF. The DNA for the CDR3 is TGTGCCAGCTCACGGACAGGGGCTTCTAGCACAGATACGCAGTATTTT.

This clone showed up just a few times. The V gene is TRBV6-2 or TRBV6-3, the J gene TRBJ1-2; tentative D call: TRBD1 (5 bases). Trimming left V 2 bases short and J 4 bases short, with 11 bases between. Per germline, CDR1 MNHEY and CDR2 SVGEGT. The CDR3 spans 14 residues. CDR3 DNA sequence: TGTGCCAGCAGTTACGGGGCATTAGGCTATGGCTACACCTTC. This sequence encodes CASSYGALGYGYTF.

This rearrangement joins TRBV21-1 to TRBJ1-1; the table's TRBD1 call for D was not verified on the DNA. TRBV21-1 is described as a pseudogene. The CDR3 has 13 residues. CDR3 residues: CASSEGTDTEAFF. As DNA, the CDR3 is TGTGCCAGCAGCGAAGGGACAGACACTGAAGCTTTCTTT.

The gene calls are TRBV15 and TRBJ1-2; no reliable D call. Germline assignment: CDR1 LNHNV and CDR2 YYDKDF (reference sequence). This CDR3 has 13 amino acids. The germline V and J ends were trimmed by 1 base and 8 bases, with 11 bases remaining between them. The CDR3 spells CATSRVPGEGYTF. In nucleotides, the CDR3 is TGTGCCACCAGCAGAGTCCCCGGGGAAGGCTACACCTTC. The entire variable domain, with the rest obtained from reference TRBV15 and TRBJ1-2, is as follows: DAMVIQNPRYQVTQFGKPVTLSCSQTLNHNVMYWYQQKSSQAPKLLFHYYDKDFNNEADTPDNFQSRRPNTSFCFLDIRSPGLGDTAMYLCATSRVPGEGYTFGSGTRLTVV.

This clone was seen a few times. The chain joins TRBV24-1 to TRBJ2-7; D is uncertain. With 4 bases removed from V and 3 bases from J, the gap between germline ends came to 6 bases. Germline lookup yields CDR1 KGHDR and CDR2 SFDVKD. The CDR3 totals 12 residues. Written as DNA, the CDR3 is TGTGCCACCAGTGAGATCGGCTACGAGCAGTACTTC. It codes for CATSEIGYEQYF.

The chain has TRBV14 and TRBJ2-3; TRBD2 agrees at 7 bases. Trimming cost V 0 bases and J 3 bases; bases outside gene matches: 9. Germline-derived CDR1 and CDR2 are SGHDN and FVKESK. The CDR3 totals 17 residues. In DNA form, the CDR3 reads TGTGCCAGCAGCCAAGATGAGACGGGGAGGGGAACAGATACGCAGTATTTT. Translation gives CASSQDETGRGTDTQYF.

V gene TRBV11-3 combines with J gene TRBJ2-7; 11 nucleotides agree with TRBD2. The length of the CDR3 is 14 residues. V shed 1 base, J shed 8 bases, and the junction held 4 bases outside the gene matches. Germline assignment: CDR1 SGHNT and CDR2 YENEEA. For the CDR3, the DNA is TGTGCCAGCAGCTTAGGGGGACTAGCGGAGAAGCAGTACTTC. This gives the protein CASSLGGLAEKQYF.

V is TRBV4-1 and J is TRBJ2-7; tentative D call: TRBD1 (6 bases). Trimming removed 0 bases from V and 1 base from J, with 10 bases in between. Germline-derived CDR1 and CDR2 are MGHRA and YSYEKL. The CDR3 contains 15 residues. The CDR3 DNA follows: TGCGCCAGCAGCCAAGAAGGGCAGGGGTCCTACGAGCAGTACTTC. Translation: CASSQEGQGSYEQYF.

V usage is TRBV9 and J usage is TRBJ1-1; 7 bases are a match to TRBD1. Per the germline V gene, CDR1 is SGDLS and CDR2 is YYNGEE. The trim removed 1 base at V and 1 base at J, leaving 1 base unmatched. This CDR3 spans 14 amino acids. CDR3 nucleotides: TGTGCCAGCAGCGTACAGGGGGGGAACACTGAAGCTTTCTTT. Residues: CASSVQGGNTEAFF.

The CDR3 DNA reads TGTGCCAGCAGCTTGGAGTATAATGAAAAACTGTTTTTT. Its translation: CASSLEYNEKLFF. The chain recombines TRBV28 with TRBJ1-4; D uncertain. Between the trimmed V and J ends, which lost 6 bases and 4 bases, there was a span of 9 bases. The CDR3 runs to 13 residues. CDR1 MDHEN and CDR2 SYDVKM come from the germline V gene.

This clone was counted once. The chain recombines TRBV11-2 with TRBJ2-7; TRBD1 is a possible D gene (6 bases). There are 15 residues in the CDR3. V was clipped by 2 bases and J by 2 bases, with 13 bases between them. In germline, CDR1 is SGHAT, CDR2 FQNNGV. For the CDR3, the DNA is TGTGCCAGCAGCTTAATCTCAGGGGATCCCTACGAGCAGTACTTC. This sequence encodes CASSLISGDPYEQYF.

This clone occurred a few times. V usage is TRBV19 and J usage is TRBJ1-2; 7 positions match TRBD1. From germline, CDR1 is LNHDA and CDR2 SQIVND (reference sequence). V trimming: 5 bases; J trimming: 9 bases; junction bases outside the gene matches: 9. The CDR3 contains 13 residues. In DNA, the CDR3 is TGTGCCAGTAGTCTAAGACAGGGTAGGAGCTACACCTTC. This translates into CASSLRQGRSYTF.

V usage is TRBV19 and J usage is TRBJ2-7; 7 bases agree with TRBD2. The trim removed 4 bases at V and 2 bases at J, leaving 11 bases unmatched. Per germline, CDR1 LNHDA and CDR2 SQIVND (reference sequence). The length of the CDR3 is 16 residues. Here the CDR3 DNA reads TGTGCCAGTAGTACTTTTATCACAGCGGGAACCTACGAGCAGTACTTC. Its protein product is CASSTFITAGTYEQYF.